This T cell receptor (beta chain) comes out of a study of blood T cell repertoires in COVID-19. Study details: The United States, Italy and Spain supplied acute and convalescent COVID-19 samples. PBMCs, B-cell-depleted T cells, or T cells provided the cDNA or gDNA that made up the material.

Original methodology: Cell counts per sample came from amplifying reference gene primers. TCRdb's copy holds only in-frame clones and misses some; the assay was immunoSEQ multiplex PCR. V and J calls and clone size are as listed in that table; D and trimming were resolved from the DNA. The sample includes more than 250,000 clones, approximately 86% of them seen just once. This CDR3 spans 16 amino acids. V shed 2 bases and J 6 bases; nucleotides not matched to a gene: 10. The V gene's germline CDR1 is SGHTA and CDR2 FQGNSA. Sequences were obtained from peripheral blood. The TCR was taken from a woman aged 25 to 39 who had recovered from COVID-19. The gene calls are TRBV7-2 and TRBJ2-7; 10 bases fit TRBD2. The CDR3 DNA is TGTGCCAGCAGCTTACTGTTCCTAGCGGGAGCCGGCGAGCAGTACTTC. Encoded protein: CASSLLFLAGAGEQYF.